This T cell receptor (beta chain) is drawn from a study of blood T cell repertoires in COVID-19. Study-level background: The analysed material was cDNA or gDNA that came from T cells, B-cell-depleted T cells, or PBMCs.

Some clones are missing from TCRdb's copy, which holds only in-frame ones; the method was immunoSEQ multiplex PCR. The sample includes some 41,000 clones, 90% to 95% of them seen just once. V was clipped by 5 bases and J by 2 bases; unmatched bases: 8. CDR3 length: 16 residues. Germline loops: CDR1 MNHNY, CDR2 SVGAGI (reference sequence). The receptor was isolated from a woman between 25 and 40 years old in a cohort sampled during active COVID-19. V is TRBV6-6 and J is TRBJ2-3, with 9 bases that match TRBD2. The sample taken for sequencing was peripheral blood. In nucleotides, the CDR3 is TGTGCCAGCAGTCCTCTAGCGGGATCCGACACAGATACGCAGTATTTT. Protein product: CASSPLAGSDTDTQYF.